Sequencing of this TCR beta chain was carried out in a study of blood T cells in healthy people across ages. Then a second PCR, running roughly 7 to 11 cycles, was carried out with a sample-barcoded 5' primer and a J-beta primer mix. TCRdb analysed the 5' RACE reads with MiXCR anew, one entry per CDR3 protein. The table has 800,000 to 950,000 distinct CDR3 sequences, roughly 50% seen once. As for this clonotype: Its antigen is not known.

Study-wide results and caveats: Both higher diversity and more naive CD4+ cells marked long-lived donors when set against aged donors. No one knew whether donors had CMV, which possibly confounded expanded clonotype changes.

Trimming shortened V by 0 bases and J by 0 bases, and 16 bases separated the two germline ends. Germline V lookup: CDR1 LGHNA, CDR2 YSLEER. There are 18 residues in the CDR3. Sequences were obtained from blood. This chain links TRBV4-3 with TRBJ2-3; D possibly corresponds to TRBD2 (5 bases). The clonotype was recovered from a man younger than 40 in good health. CDR3 loop: CASSQDPASGPSTDTQYF. The DNA for the CDR3 is TGCGCCAGCAGCCAAGATCCAGCGAGCGGCCCAAGCACAGATACGCAGTATTTT.